Listed below are T cell receptor beta chains from one sample, sequenced in a study of glioma-infiltrating T cells after dendritic cell vaccination. Measured with immunoSEQ multiplex PCR; TCRdb has only the in-frame clones, and not every one. The table has 90,000 or so clones, 75% to 85% seen once. Source: blood, taken after dendritic cell vaccination. The receptors shown here come from a human donor with glioblastoma. Each CDR3 is given with its conserved first and last residue. D genes are given only for firm matches. Only part of the rows carry a size: once, few, many, or a class if the clone is expanded.

D gene | J gene | V gene | clone size | CDR3 protein | CDR3 DNA
TRBD1 | TRBJ1-2 | TRBV27 | few | CASSSGQGDHGYTF | TGTGCCAGCAGTTCCGGACAGGGGGACCATGGCTACACCTTC
TRBD1 | TRBJ2-3 | TRBV5-4 | NA | CASSWDRGTDTQYF | TGTGCCAGCAGCTGGGACAGGGGCACAGATACGCAGTATTTT
TRBD1 | TRBJ1-1 | TRBV9 | NA | CASSAPGQRNTEAFF | TGTGCCAGCAGCGCCCCGGGACAGAGGAACACTGAAGCTTTCTTT
TRBD1 | TRBJ1-6 | TRBV11-1 | NA | CASSLLTGVDSPLHF | TGTGCCAGCAGCCTATTAACAGGGGTCGATTCACCCCTCCACTTT
NA | TRBJ1-2 | TRBV2 | NA | CASSEFEAYGYTF | TGTGCCAGCAGTGAATTTGAGGCCTATGGCTACACCTTC
TRBD1 | TRBJ1-1 | TRBV18 | NA | CASSPPGQSTEAFF | TGTGCCAGCTCACCACCGGGACAGAGCACTGAAGCTTTCTTT
TRBD2 | TRBJ2-2 | TRBV11-1 | NA | CASRGTSRSTGELFF | TGTGCCAGCCGAGGGACTAGCCGAAGCACCGGGGAGCTGTTTTTT
NA | TRBJ1-2 | TRBV6-6 | NA | CASSYDSYGYTF | TGTGCCAGCAGTTACGACAGCTATGGCTACACCTTC
NA | TRBJ1-6 | TRBV5-1 | once | CASSLGQNYNSPLHF | TGCGCCAGCAGCTTGGGACAGAACTATAATTCACCCCTCCACTTT
TRBD1 | TRBJ1-1 | TRBV7-9 | few | CASSLPLGTGVPEAFF | TGTGCCAGCAGCCTCCCTTTAGGGACAGGGGTCCCAGAAGCTTTCTTT
TRBD1 | TRBJ1-2 | TRBV15 | NA | CATSRAGQGVYGYTF | TGTGCCACCAGCAGAGCGGGACAGGGGGTCTATGGCTACACCTTC
NA | TRBJ1-6 | TRBV18 | NA | CASSPIQTSSSYNSPLHF | TGTGCCAGCTCACCAATACAGACCTCAAGCTCCTATAATTCACCCCTCCACTTT
TRBD1 | TRBJ1-4 | TRBV7-8 | NA | CASSLAQGIGEKLFF | TGTGCCAGCAGCTTAGCACAGGGGATAGGTGAAAAACTGTTTTTT
NA | TRBJ1-5 | TRBV9 | NA | CASSDGQPNQPQHF | TGTGCCAGCAGCGATGGACAGCCCAATCAGCCCCAGCATTTT
NA | TRBJ1-1 | TRBV7-9 | NA | CAHWSLNTEAFF | TGTGCCCACTGGTCTCTGAACACTGAAGCTTTCTTT
NA | TRBJ2-1 | TRBV10-3 | NA | CAIRGAHNEQFF | TGTGCCATACGGGGGGCCCACAATGAGCAGTTCTTC
NA | TRBJ2-1 | TRBV2 | few | CASSERGSPSEQFF | TGTGCCAGCAGTGAGCGGGGTTCCCCCAGCGAGCAGTTCTTC
NA | TRBJ1-2 | TRBV5-1 | NA | CASSEKQGYGYTF | TGCGCCAGCAGCGAGAAGCAGGGGTACGGCTACACCTTC
NA | TRBJ2-1 | TRBV4-2 | NA | CASSQLENEQFF | TGTGCCAGCAGCCAACTAGAGAATGAGCAGTTCTTC
TRBD1 | TRBJ1-6 | TRBV7-2 | NA | CASSLVDRDVSPLHF | TGTGCCAGCAGCTTAGTCGACAGGGATGTCTCACCCCTCCACTTT
NA | TRBJ1-1 | TRBV7-9 | once | CASSLSGMNTEAFF | TGTGCCAGCAGCTTATCCGGGATGAACACTGAAGCTTTCTTT
TRBD1 | TRBJ1-2 | TRBV7-8 | NA | CASSLASRTGWDGYTF | TGTGCCAGCAGCTTAGCTAGCCGGACAGGGTGGGATGGCTACACCTTC
NA | TRBJ2-2 | TRBV7-3 | NA | CASSSLMGRELFF | TGTGCCAGCAGCTCCCTTATGGGCCGGGAGCTGTTTTTT
NA | TRBJ2-5 | TRBV5-1 | NA | CASSLVTSSETQYF | TGCGCCAGCAGCTTGGTAACTAGCTCAGAGACCCAGTACTTC
NA | TRBJ2-1 | TRBV19 | NA | CASSPTGSSYNEQFF | TGTGCCAGTAGTCCAACCGGGAGCTCCTACAATGAGCAGTTCTTC
NA | TRBJ2-1 | TRBV6-1 | once | CASIRQAYNEQFF | TGTGCCAGCATACGACAGGCCTACAATGAGCAGTTCTTC
NA | TRBJ1-1 | TRBV9 | NA | CASSRQANTEAFF | TGTGCCAGCTCCCGACAGGCGAACACTGAAGCTTTCTTT
NA | TRBJ2-7 | TRBV5-1 | once | CASRTEGSPLEQYF | TGCGCCAGCCGGACAGAGGGTTCCCCTCTCGAGCAGTACTTC
TRBD1 | TRBJ2-3 | TRBV7-3 | NA | CASSFAGGSDTQYF | TGTGCCAGCAGCTTCGCAGGGGGTTCAGATACGCAGTATTTT
NA | TRBJ1-2 | TRBV6-5 | NA | CASSYGQGKVETF | TGTGCCAGCAGTTACGGGCAGGGAAAGGTAGAGACCTTC
NA | TRBJ2-2 | TRBV2 | NA | CASRRDGELFF | TGTGCCAGCAGGAGGGACGGGGAGCTGTTTTTT